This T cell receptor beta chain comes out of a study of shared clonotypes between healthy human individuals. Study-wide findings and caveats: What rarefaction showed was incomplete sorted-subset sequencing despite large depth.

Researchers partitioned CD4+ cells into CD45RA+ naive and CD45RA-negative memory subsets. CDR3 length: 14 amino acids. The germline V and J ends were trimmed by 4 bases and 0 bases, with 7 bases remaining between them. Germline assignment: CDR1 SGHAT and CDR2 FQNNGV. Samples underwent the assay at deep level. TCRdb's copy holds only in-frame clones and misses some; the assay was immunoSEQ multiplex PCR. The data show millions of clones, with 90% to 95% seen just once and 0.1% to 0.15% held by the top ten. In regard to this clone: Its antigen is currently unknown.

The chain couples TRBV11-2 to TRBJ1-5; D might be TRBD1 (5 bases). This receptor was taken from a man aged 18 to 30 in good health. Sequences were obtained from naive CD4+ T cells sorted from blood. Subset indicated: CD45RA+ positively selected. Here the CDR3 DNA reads TGTGCCAGCAGCTCTCAGGGTAGCAATCAGCCCCAGCATTTT. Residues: CASSSQGSNQPQHF.